The 27 T cell receptor beta chains given below trace back to one sample, sequenced in a study of human T cells and chemical hapten exposure. Time point specified: healthy volunteer bleed at 2 weeks. Unfractionated whole blood served as the source for total RNA extraction. TCRdb reprocessed the RACE reads via MiXCR and lists one record per CDR3 protein. The top ten hold 2.5% to 3.5% of the sample, which has roughly 100,000 distinct CDR3 sequences, approximately 9.7% seen once. Sequenced sample: whole blood. The receptors come from a female donor in good health. Some clones in this sample may be carry-over from other donors' samples.

In this sample, this clonotype turned up many times. The CDR3 DNA reads TGCGCCAGCAGCCCCGGACAGGTCCGGACTGAAGCTTTCTTT. Translation: CASSPGQVRTEAFF. The chain employs TRBV5-1 and TRBJ1-1; 7 nucleotides match TRBD1. CDR1 is SGHRS and CDR2 is YFSETQ in the germline V gene. This CDR3 spans 14 amino acids. With V trimmed by 4 bases and J by 5 bases, 8 bases remained unmatched. Full variable domain (rest looked up from reference TRBV5-1 and TRBJ1-1): KAGVTQTPRYLIKTRGQQVTLSCSPISGHRSVSWYQQTPGQGLQFLFEYFSETQRNKGNFPGRFSGRQFSNSRSEMNVSTLELGDSALYLCASSPGQVRTEAFFGQGTRLTVV.

In this sample, this clonotype turned up many times. This rearrangement joins TRBV21-1 to TRBJ1-2; TRBD1, the table's D call, lacks a check against the DNA. TRBV21-1 counts as a pseudogene. The CDR3 extends over 11 amino acids. The CDR3 sequence is CATRGPDGYTF. CDR3 coding DNA: TGTGCCACCAGGGGGCCGGATGGCTACACCTTC.

This clonotype has more than one count but fewer than ten. This chain uses TRBV15 with TRBJ2-3; either TRBD1 or TRBD2 may supply D (5 bases each). Germline CDR1 is LNHNV and CDR2 is YYDKDF (reference sequence). The CDR3 sequence is 17 residues long. Trimming cost V 1 base and J 2 bases, with 16 bases left between them. CDR3 amino acids: CATSRGVLGASTDTQYF. The CDR3 DNA reads as TGTGCCACCAGCAGAGGGGTACTCGGGGCATCCACAGATACGCAGTATTTT.

This clonotype was seen repeatedly, ten times or more. This chain connects TRBV6-1 to TRBJ1-1; 7 nucleotides align to TRBD1. Germline trimming cut 8 bases from V and 7 bases from J; bases unmatched to any gene: 10. Germline assignment: CDR1 MNHNS and CDR2 SASEGT. The CDR3 covers 13 residues. The CDR3 loop is CASLQGGHGEAFF. The CDR3 coding sequence is TGTGCCAGCCTCCAGGGGGGCCACGGTGAAGCTTTCTTT.

This clonotype was observed at least ten times. The J gene is TRBJ1-6, the V gene TRBV20-1, with 7 bases that match TRBD1. The length of the CDR3 is 15 residues. CDR1 is DFQATT, CDR2 SNEGSKA, per germline (reference sequence). J lost 10 bases, V lost 5 bases, and 14 bases had no gene match. This chain's CDR3 is CSAANKDRERSPLHF. The CDR3 nucleotides read TGCAGTGCTGCTAACAAAGACAGGGAGAGGTCACCCCTCCACTTT.

The sample holds many counts of this clonotype. The rearrangement links TRBV12-3 or TRBV12-4 to TRBJ1-1, with unresolved D. Trimming pared 4 bases from V and 10 bases from J, leaving 10 bases between. The CDR3 consists of 11 residues. The CDR3 DNA is TGTGCCAGCAGTTCAGGTGAAGGAGCTTTCTTT. Translation: CASSSGEGAFF.

V gene TRBV20-1 combines with J gene TRBJ2-1; a weak D match, TRBD2 (6 bases). Trimming removed 5 bases from V and 2 bases from J, with 22 bases in between. From germline, CDR1 is DFQATT and CDR2 SNEGSKA (reference sequence). This CDR3 spans 17 amino acids. The CDR3: CSADQSRLEATYNEQFF. Here the CDR3 DNA reads TGCAGTGCTGACCAATCAAGACTAGAGGCGACCTACAATGAGCAGTTCTTC.

This chain links TRBV20-1 with TRBJ2-7; tentatively, D is TRBD2 (7 bases). Trimming removed 0 bases at V and 6 bases at J, with 21 bases between. The CDR3 sequence is 16 residues long. Germline loops: CDR1 DFQATT, CDR2 SNEGSKA (reference sequence). CDR3 protein: CSARDQGLAVNGEQYF. In DNA form, the CDR3 reads TGCAGTGCTAGAGATCAGGGGCTAGCGGTCAACGGCGAGCAGTACTTC.

This chain joins TRBV27 and TRBJ2-7, with 12 bases matching TRBD2. V shed 7 bases and J 1 base; nucleotides not matched to a gene: 5. CDR1 is MNHEY, CDR2 SMNVEV, per germline (reference sequence). This CDR3 comprises 15 residues. CDR3 sequence (DNA): TGTGCCAGCACTAAAGGACTAGCGGGATCCTACGAGCAGTACTTC. Protein product: CASTKGLAGSYEQYF.

This clonotype occurred a few times. The rearrangement links TRBV10-3 to TRBJ2-5, with 14 bases that match TRBD2. This CDR3 region has 24 residues. J gave up 4 bases and V 0 bases, and 25 bases lay outside the gene matches. Germline-derived CDR1 and CDR2 are ENHRY and SYGVKD. CDR3 residues: CAISESNSRTGRLAGGPGAETQYF. The CDR3 nucleotides are TGTGCCATCAGTGAGTCAAACTCGCGGACAGGAAGACTAGCGGGAGGGCCGGGTGCAGAGACCCAGTACTTC.

The rearrangement joins TRBV7-8 to TRBJ1-1, with D possibly being TRBD1 (6 bases). The V gene's germline CDR1 is SGHVS and CDR2 FQNEAQ. The CDR3 contains 16 residues. V lost 5 bases to trimming and J lost 0 bases, with 16 bases between them. CDR3 sequence (DNA): TGTGCCAGCAGCACAAACTCGGACAGTTTGAACACTGAAGCTTTCTTT. It is translated as CASSTNSDSLNTEAFF.

The sample holds many counts of this clonotype. V is TRBV20-1 and J is TRBJ2-4; 7 bases agree with TRBD1. CDR1 DFQATT and CDR2 SNEGSKA come from the germline V gene (reference sequence). The length of the CDR3 is 15 residues. V was pared by 3 bases and J by 8 bases, with 13 bases of the junction left unmatched. The CDR3 DNA reads TGCAGTGCTAGGAGGATTTCGACAGGGAGTCACATTCAGTACTTC. It translates to CSARRISTGSHIQYF.

Many counts were recorded for this clonotype. The V call is TRBV20-1, the J call TRBJ2-3; TRBD2 matches at 13 bases. The germline gives CDR1 DFQATT, CDR2 SNEGSKA (reference sequence). The CDR3 consists of 16 residues. Trimming cost V 4 bases and J 0 bases; bases outside gene matches: 4. The CDR3 here is CSATRLAGGSTDTQYF. CDR3 in DNA: TGCAGTGCTACCAGACTAGCGGGAGGTAGCACAGATACGCAGTATTTT.

The rearrangement links TRBV28 to TRBJ2-1, with a possible D match to TRBD2 (5 bases). CDR3 length: 14 amino acids. Germline V CDR1 and CDR2: MDHEN, SYDVKM. Trimming took 5 bases from V and 10 from J, leaving 18 bases between them. In DNA, the CDR3 is TGTGCCAGCAGTACCCAACTAGTATCGGAGGAGCAGTTCTTC. Translation gives CASSTQLVSEEQFF.

This clonotype was counted at least ten times. The chain employs TRBV4-1 and TRBJ1-1; 7 bases line up with TRBD1. Trimming took 0 bases from V and 4 from J; bases not matched to a gene: 23. CDR3 length: 21 amino acids. The V gene's germline CDR1 is MGHRA and CDR2 YSYEKL. The CDR3 sequence: CASSQDEDRVLLLREGTEAFF. The CDR3 DNA reads as TGCGCCAGCAGCCAAGATGAAGACAGGGTTCTGCTCTTACGAGAGGGCACTGAAGCTTTCTTT.

The V call is TRBV13, the J call TRBJ2-3, with 7 bases matching TRBD2. This CDR3 has 16 amino acids. Germline V gives CDR1 PRHDT, CDR2 FYEKMQ (reference sequence). J gave up 2 bases and V 4 bases, and 9 bases lay outside the gene matches. CDR3 in DNA: TGTGCCAGCAGCTCCCGGCTAGCGGAGAACACAGATACGCAGTATTTT. This codes for CASSSRLAENTDTQYF.

The V and J genes are TRBV19 and TRBJ2-1, with 9 positions matching TRBD2. V dropped 6 bases and J dropped 3; count of bases not matched to a gene: 6. CDR1 is LNHDA and CDR2 is SQIVND in the germline V gene (reference sequence). This CDR3 has 15 residues. The CDR3 region has the DNA TGTGCCAGTAGCCTAGCGGGATGGGGCTACAATGAGCAGTTCTTC. Translation gives CASSLAGWGYNEQFF.

About this clonotype itself: A clone one base away is much larger, so this may be a read error. This chain links TRBV6-6 with TRBJ2-2, with D unresolved. The germline CDR1 and CDR2 sequences are MNHNY and SVGAGI (reference sequence). The CDR3 is 12 amino acids. V was cut by 6 bases and J by 1 base, with 3 bases left in between. Here the CDR3 reads CASRENTGELFF. In DNA form, the CDR3 reads TGTGCCAGCAGAGAGAACACCGGGGAGCTGTTTTTT.

Comments on this clonotype: A single base separates this from a much larger clone, so it may be a read error. The chain uses TRBV29-1 and TRBJ1-6; 9 bases align to TRBD1. CDR3 size: 13 residues. CDR1 and CDR2 from the germline V gene are SQVTM and ANQGSEA. CDR3 in amino acids: CRVGDRVKAPLHF. For the CDR3, the DNA is TGCAGAGTTGGGGACAGGGTTAAGGCACCCCTCCACTTT.

As DNA, the CDR3 is TGCAGCGTTGGGCTAGCGGGAGTAAAAGATACGCAGTATTTT. Protein sequence: CSVGLAGVKDTQYF. The chain employs TRBV29-1 and TRBJ2-3; 10 nucleotides line up with TRBD2. The V gene's germline CDR1 is SQVTM and CDR2 ANQGSEA. The CDR3 runs to 14 residues. J was trimmed by 5 bases and V by 4 bases; bases with no gene match: 6.

The chain links TRBV29-1 to TRBJ2-1; 7 bases align to TRBD1. With V trimmed by 7 bases and J by 9 bases, 6 bases remained unmatched. This CDR3 has 11 residues. Germline V gene lookup returns CDR1 SQVTM and CDR2 ANQGSEA. The CDR3, as DNA: TGCAGCGCCGAGACAGGGAGTGAGCAGTTCTTC. Translating it yields CSAETGSEQFF.

This clonotype has only a few counts. The V and J genes are TRBV6-2 or TRBV6-3 and TRBJ2-7; 9 positions match TRBD2. The CDR3 sequence is 14 residues long. Trimming removed 6 bases from V and 4 bases from J; junction bases left unmatched: 7. Germline CDR1 MNHEY, CDR2 SVGEGT. The chain's CDR3 is CASSPRLAEYEQYF. In nucleotides, the CDR3 is TGTGCCAGCAGCCCCCGACTAGCGGAATACGAGCAGTACTTC.

The chain uses TRBV28 and TRBJ1-1, with D possibly matching TRBD1 (5 bases). CDR3 length equals 14 residues. V lost 10 bases to trimming and J lost 1 base, with 16 bases between them. Germline loops: CDR1 MDHEN, CDR2 SYDVKM. Written as DNA, the CDR3 is TGTGCCACCCAGTTCGGGGGGAGGAACACTGAAGCTTTCTTT. Its translation: CATQFGGRNTEAFF.

The chain joins TRBV4-1 to TRBJ2-1, with TRBD2 matching 7 bases. V gave up 3 bases and J gave up 9 bases; unmatched junction bases: 5. This CDR3 is 13 amino acids long. Germline lookup yields CDR1 MGHRA and CDR2 YSYEKL. The CDR3 DNA sequence: TGCGCCAGCAGCCACACTAGCGTTAGTGAGCAGTTCTTC. Its protein is CASSHTSVSEQFF.

This clonotype was observed many times. The rearrangement links TRBV4-2 to TRBJ2-3; D is unresolved. V gave up 0 bases and J gave up 1 base, with 11 bases separating them. CDR1 LGHNA and CDR2 YNFKEQ come from the germline V gene. The CDR3 spans 16 residues. The CDR3, as DNA: TGTGCCAGCAGCCAAGAATCCGGATGGGGCACAGATACGCAGTATTTT. The encoded protein is CASSQESGWGTDTQYF.

This chain joins TRBV7-2 and TRBJ2-7; possibly TRBD1 or TRBD2 for D (5 bases each). V was shortened by 1 base and J by 0 bases, with 7 bases between the two germline ends. This CDR3 is built from 14 residues. Germline V lookup: CDR1 SGHTA, CDR2 FQGNSA. CDR3 residues: CASSLEGSSYEQYF. As DNA, the CDR3 is TGTGCCAGCAGCTTAGAGGGGAGCTCCTACGAGCAGTACTTC.

This clonotype was picked up many times. The chain couples TRBV15 to TRBJ1-1; unclear D gene. CDR3 length: 14 amino acids. The ends were cut back, 0 bases at V and 5 bases at J, with 10 bases in the middle. Looked up from germline, CDR1 is LNHNV and CDR2 is YYDKDF (reference sequence). The DNA of the CDR3 is TGTGCCACCAGCAGAGATTACGAGCGGACTGAAGCTTTCTTT. Its protein product is CATSRDYERTEAFF.